Shown below are 9 T cell receptor beta chains from a single sample sequenced in a study of T-cell reconstitution after alpha-beta-depleted transplantation in children (dated by TCRdb to the mid-2010s). Libraries were constructed by PCR. The sequencing machine was an Illumina HiSeq 2500. TCR library preparation used molecular barcoding, with unique molecular identifiers applied to normalize quantification of the TCRbeta repertoire. TCRdb took the public reads, trimmed them with fastp at Q25, ran MiXCR for clone calling and kept in-frame beta chains. Every entry covers one CDR3 protein and lists the most common genes and DNA from its rows. This sample has approximately 640,000 distinct CDR3 sequences in its table, and around a sixth of those were observed once. The ten largest clones add up to around 0.96% of the sample. The sequencing here drew on PBMCs from the stem cell graft donor, taken from the stem cell graft. These receptor sequences come from a human donor who donated a stem cell graft to a child with acute myeloid leukemia.

This clonotype was counted only a few times. The CDR3 sequence is CASSSPTGPSSYNEQFF. As DNA, the CDR3 is TGTGCCAGCAGCTCCCCCACCGGGCCCAGCTCCTACAATGAGCAGTTCTTC. The chain links TRBV7-2 to TRBJ2-1, with D hard to call. The CDR3 totals 17 residues. Germline V gene sequence: CDR1 SGHTA, CDR2 FQGNSA. V was shortened by 4 bases and J by 0 bases, with 16 bases between the two germline ends. The whole variable domain, remainder taken from reference TRBV7-2 and TRBJ2-1, is GAGVSQSPSNKVTEKGKDVELRCDPISGHTALYWYRQSLGQGLEFLIYFQGNSAPDKSGLPSDRFSAERTGGSVSTLTIQRTQQEDSAVYLCASSSPTGPSSYNEQFFGPGTRLTVL.

This clonotype was picked up a small number of times. The chain carries TRBV12-3 or TRBV12-4 and TRBJ1-1; D not certain. V lost 4 bases to trimming and J lost 1 base, with 16 bases between them. There are 16 residues in the CDR3. CDR3 in DNA: TGTGCCAGCAGTTCTTCTTTCGGCAATCAGAACACTGAAGCTTTCTTT. Encoded protein: CASSSSFGNQNTEAFF.

This clonotype was seen many times. The chain links TRBV25-1 to TRBJ2-5, with a possible D match to TRBD2 (6 bases). The germline V and J ends were trimmed by 3 bases and 5 bases, with 16 bases remaining between them. The germline gives CDR1 MGHDK, CDR2 SYGVNS. CDR3 length: 15 residues. CDR3: CASSERTEEGETQYF. CDR3 DNA sequence: TGTGCCAGCAGTGAGCGGACGGAGGAGGGGGAGACCCAGTACTTC. The full variable domain, its missing parts supplied by reference TRBV25-1 and TRBJ2-5, is EADIYQTPRYLVIGTGKKITLECSQTMGHDKMYWYQQDPGMELHLIHYSYGVNSTEKGDLSSESTVSRIRTEHFPLTLESARPSHTSQYLCASSERTEEGETQYFGPGTRLLVL.

This clonotype was recorded at least ten times. The V gene is TRBV12-3 or TRBV12-4, the J gene TRBJ1-2; D ambiguous. This CDR3 spans 15 amino acids. The germline V and J ends were trimmed by 1 base and 2 bases, with 11 bases remaining between them. The CDR3 DNA reads as TGTGCCAGCAGTTTAGGCCCAGACGGAAACTATGGCTACACCTTC. This encodes CASSLGPDGNYGYTF.

This clonotype has a count of ten or more. This chain links TRBV12-3 or TRBV12-4 with TRBJ2-2; perhaps TRBD1 as D (5 bases). Trimming stripped 4 bases from V and 4 bases from J, with 13 bases between. The CDR3 spans 15 residues. The CDR3 DNA sequence: TGTGCCAGCAGTTGGGGCAGGCGGAGCACCGGGGAGCTGTTTTTT. Translation: CASSWGRRSTGELFF.

The chain has TRBV7-2 and TRBJ1-4; 8 nucleotides align to TRBD1. Germline CDR1 is SGHTA and CDR2 is FQGNSA. CDR3 size: 16 residues. Losses at the gene ends were 4 bases for V and 8 bases for J; bases not matched to a gene: 12. The DNA of the CDR3 is TGTGCCAGCAGCTCATTAGAGACAGGGGCGGAGGAAAAACTGTTTTTT. It yields the protein CASSSLETGAEEKLFF.

Ten or more counts support this clonotype. The genes are TRBV20-1 and TRBJ1-2; no reliable D call. The germline V gene encodes CDR1 DFQATT and CDR2 SNEGSKA (reference sequence). The CDR3 is made up of 12 amino acids. V lost 5 bases to trimming and J lost 2 bases, with 9 bases between them. The CDR3 loop is CSASWGNYGYTF. Written as DNA, the CDR3 is TGCAGTGCTTCGTGGGGAAACTATGGCTACACCTTC.

This clonotype was observed a few times. The chain carries TRBV5-5 and TRBJ2-4; 9 nucleotides align to TRBD1. This CDR3 contains 14 residues. CDR1 is SGHKS and CDR2 is YYEKEE in the germline V gene (reference sequence). Unmatched junction bases numbered 6, after V lost 4 bases and J lost 7 bases. Here the CDR3 reads CASSEDRGWNIQYF. For the CDR3, the DNA is TGTGCCAGCAGCGAGGACAGGGGATGGAACATTCAGTACTTC.

This chain uses TRBV7-9 with TRBJ2-1; 9 bases align to TRBD2. Germline CDR1 reads SEHNR; CDR2 reads FQNEAQ (reference sequence). The trim removed 3 bases at V and 5 bases at J, leaving 5 bases unmatched. The CDR3 runs 15 residues. The CDR3: CASSFQRGANNEQFF. The CDR3 DNA reads as TGTGCCAGCAGCTTCCAGCGGGGGGCCAACAATGAGCAGTTCTTC.